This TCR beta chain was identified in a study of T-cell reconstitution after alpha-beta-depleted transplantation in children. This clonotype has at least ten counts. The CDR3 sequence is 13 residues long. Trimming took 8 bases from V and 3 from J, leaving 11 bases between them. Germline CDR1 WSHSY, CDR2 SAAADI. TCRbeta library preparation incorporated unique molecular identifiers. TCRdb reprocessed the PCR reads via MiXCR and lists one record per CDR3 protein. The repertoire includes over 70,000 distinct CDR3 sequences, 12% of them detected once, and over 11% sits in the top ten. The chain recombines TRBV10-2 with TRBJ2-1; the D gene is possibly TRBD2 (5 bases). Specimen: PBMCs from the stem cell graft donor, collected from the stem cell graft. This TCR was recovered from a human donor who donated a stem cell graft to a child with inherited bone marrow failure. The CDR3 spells CASRVDFYNEQFF. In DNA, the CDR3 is TGCGCCAGCCGTGTGGACTTCTACAATGAGCAGTTCTTC.